This passage covers 18 T cell receptor beta chains from one sample sequenced in a study of blood T cell repertoires in COVID-19. Repertoires were generated with immunoSEQ multiplex PCR, while TCRdb's copy carries only in-frame clones and drops some. The table includes under 300,000 clones, about 83% detected once. The sequenced sample consisted of peripheral blood. The source is a woman between 50 and 59 years old who had recovered from COVID-19.

The V call is TRBV5-5, the J call TRBJ2-3; a possible D gene is TRBD2 (7 bases). Trimming shortened V by 0 bases and J by 0 bases, and 20 bases separated the two germline ends. The CDR3 has 19 amino acids. Germline lookup yields CDR1 SGHKS and CDR2 YYEKEE (reference sequence). The CDR3 sequence: CASSLAQGGALTSTDTQYF. The DNA of the CDR3 is TGTGCCAGCAGCTTGGCCCAAGGGGGGGCACTAACTAGCACAGATACGCAGTATTTT.

The CDR3 nucleotides are TGTGCCAGTAGGATTGTATATAAAACTAGCGGGAGTGGCACAGATACGCAGTATTTT. It is translated as CASRIVYKTSGSGTDTQYF. V is TRBV19 and J is TRBJ2-3, with 11 bases lining up with TRBD2. This CDR3 has 19 residues. Germline CDR1 LNHDA, CDR2 SQIVND (reference sequence). Unmatched junction bases numbered 15, after V lost 6 bases and J lost 1 base. The whole variable domain, filled in from reference TRBV19 and TRBJ2-3, reads DGGITQSPKYLFRKEGQNVTLSCEQNLNHDAMYWYRQDPGQGLRLIYYSQIVNDFQKGDIAEGYSVSREKKESFPLTVTSAQKNPTAFYLCASRIVYKTSGSGTDTQYFGPGTRLTVL.

This chain connects TRBV21-1 to TRBJ1-1; whether TRBD1, the table's D call, matches the DNA was not checked. TRBV21-1 is noted as a pseudogene. CDR3 length equals 12 residues. In DNA, the CDR3 is TGTGCCAGCAGTACTACAGGGACTGAAGCTTTCTTT. Its protein is CASSTTGTEAFF.

In this sample, this clone turned up a few times. This sequence joins TRBV19 and TRBJ1-6; 7 bases agree with TRBD1. Germline CDR1 reads LNHDA; CDR2 reads SQIVND (reference sequence). The length of the CDR3 is 14 residues. After removal of 3 bases from V and 5 bases from J, the junction contained 1 base not matched to a gene. The CDR3 DNA reads as TGTGCCAGTAGTATTGGGACAGATAATTCACCCCTCCACTTT. It is translated as CASSIGTDNSPLHF.

The chain combines TRBV7-3 with TRBJ2-1; 8 bases fit TRBD1. The CDR3 sequence is 14 residues long. From germline, CDR1 is SGHTA and CDR2 FQGTGA. Germline trimming cut 5 bases from V and 4 bases from J; bases unmatched to any gene: 4. This chain's CDR3 is CASSRQGSYNEQFF. CDR3 nucleotides: TGTGCCAGCAGCCGACAGGGGTCGTACAATGAGCAGTTCTTC. Together with reference TRBV7-3 and TRBJ2-1, the CDR3 gives the full variable domain: GAGVSQTPSNKVTEKGKYVELRCDPISGHTALYWYRQSLGQGPEFLIYFQGTGAADDSGLPNDRFFAVRPEGSVSTLKIQRTERGDSAVYLCASSRQGSYNEQFFGPGTRLTVL.

V gene TRBV7-7 combines with J gene TRBJ2-2; D is undetermined. With 1 base removed from V and 2 bases from J, the gap between germline ends came to 8 bases. CDR1 and CDR2 from the germline V gene are SSHAT and FNYEAQ (reference sequence). The CDR3 has 15 residues. CDR3 DNA: TGTGCCAGCAGCTTAGACTTTGCTAACACCGGGGAGCTGTTTTTT. Translation: CASSLDFANTGELFF.

V is TRBV7-9 and J is TRBJ2-7, with 11 bases that match TRBD2. The CDR3 length is 15 residues. In germline, CDR1 is SEHNR, CDR2 FQNEAQ (reference sequence). Trimming at V came to 2 bases and at J to 7 bases, leaving 7 bases not matched to a gene. The CDR3 loop reads CASSLLAGGPTEQYF. CDR3 bases: TGTGCCAGCAGCTTACTAGCGGGGGGACCTACGGAGCAGTACTTC.

The V call is TRBV2, the J call TRBJ1-5; D not certain. Trimming took 4 bases from V and 0 from J, leaving 7 bases between them. Germline loops: CDR1 SNHLY, CDR2 FYNNEI. The CDR3 is 14 residues long. The CDR3 region has the DNA TGTGCCAGCAGTGTACAGAATAGCAATCAGCCCCAGCATTTT. This sequence encodes CASSVQNSNQPQHF.

This clone was seen more than once but under ten times. The chain combines TRBV28 with TRBJ1-5, with no clear D. CDR1 is MDHEN and CDR2 is SYDVKM in the germline V gene. This CDR3 is 13 amino acids long. V gave up 4 bases and J gave up 9 bases, with 13 bases separating them. As DNA, the CDR3 is TGTGCCAGCAGTTCCCCTCAGGTCAGGCCCCAGCATTTT. Protein product: CASSSPQVRPQHF.

This chain joins TRBV9 and TRBJ1-4, with D possibly TRBD1 on 6 matching bases. V was clipped by 4 bases and J by 7 bases, with 20 bases between them. The germline V gene has CDR1 SGDLS and CDR2 YYNGEE. CDR3 length: 16 residues. The CDR3 spells CASSLTAGGRTEKLFF. In DNA form, the CDR3 reads TGTGCCAGCAGCCTAACCGCGGGGGGGCGGACTGAAAAACTGTTTTTT.

The gene calls are TRBV18 and TRBJ2-7, with 9 bases matching TRBD1. Germline V CDR1 and CDR2: KGHSH, LQKENI. This CDR3 is 17 amino acids long. The V and J ends lost 3 bases and 3 bases, in that order; junction bases with no gene match: 12. The CDR3 DNA reads as TGTGCCAGCTCACCTTCAGGCCAAACGGACAGGGGCTACGAGCAGTACTTC. Protein product: CASSPSGQTDRGYEQYF.

The V and J genes are TRBV19 and TRBJ2-7, with 9 bases fitting TRBD1. Looked up from germline, CDR1 is LNHDA and CDR2 is SQIVND (reference sequence). The CDR3 consists of 16 residues. Trimming removed 4 bases from V and 3 bases from J; junction bases left unmatched: 10. The chain's CDR3 is CASSNQQPGQGYEQYF. The DNA of the CDR3 is TGTGCCAGTAGTAATCAACAACCGGGACAGGGCTACGAGCAGTACTTC.

The chain carries TRBV6-2 or TRBV6-3 and TRBJ2-1; 7 bases align to TRBD1. The CDR3 length is 14 residues. The J segment lost 7 bases and the V segment lost 0 bases, leaving 3 bases of the junction unmatched. Germline CDR1 reads MNHEY; CDR2 reads SVGEGT. The CDR3 DNA reads as TGTGCCAGCAGTTACTCACCCAGGGGGAATGAGCAGTTCTTC. Translating it yields CASSYSPRGNEQFF.

The V call is TRBV7-2, the J call TRBJ2-3, with 8 bases lining up with TRBD2. Per the germline V gene, CDR1 is SGHTA and CDR2 is FQGNSA. The CDR3 runs to 14 residues. Losses at the gene ends were 5 bases for V and 2 bases for J; bases not matched to a gene: 3. Here the CDR3 reads CASSQGLATDTQYF. CDR3 sequence (DNA): TGTGCCAGCAGCCAAGGACTAGCCACAGATACGCAGTATTTT.

The chain has TRBV14 and TRBJ2-2; D is unclear. Germline V gene lookup returns CDR1 SGHDN and CDR2 FVKESK. CDR3 size: 12 residues. V shed 3 bases and J shed 4 bases, with 3 bases lying between them. CDR3 DNA sequence: TGTGCCAGCAGCCACGGCACCGGGGAGCTGTTTTTT. Translation gives CASSHGTGELFF.

This clone was seen a few times. The rearrangement joins TRBV28 to TRBJ1-4, with TRBD1 identical over 7 bases. J was trimmed by 2 bases and V by 6 bases; bases with no gene match: 21. Germline V gene lookup returns CDR1 MDHEN and CDR2 SYDVKM. The CDR3 is 20 amino acids. The CDR3 coding sequence is TGTGCCAGCAGCACACGAGGGACAGCCAAAGAGTGGTCTACTAATGAAAAACTGTTTTTT. Encoded protein: CASSTRGTAKEWSTNEKLFF. Complete variable domain (other parts from reference TRBV28 and TRBJ1-4): DVKVTQSSRYLVKRTGEKVFLECVQDMDHENMFWYRQDPGLGLRLIYFSYDVKMKEKGDIPEGYSVSREKKERFSLILESASTNQTSMYLCASSTRGTAKEWSTNEKLFFGSGTQLSVL.

The chain's CDR3 is CASSPGTGLLLGYGYTF. In DNA form, the CDR3 reads TGTGCCAGCTCACCAGGGACAGGGCTCCTTTTGGGGTATGGCTACACCTTC. The chain employs TRBV18 and TRBJ1-2, with 9 nucleotides matching TRBD1. V lost 2 bases and J lost 5; bases outside the gene matches: 12. Germline assignment: CDR1 KGHSH and CDR2 LQKENI. The CDR3 totals 17 residues.

The chain carries TRBV7-9 and TRBJ1-2; maybe TRBD1 (5 bases). Germline CDR1 and CDR2: SEHNR and FQNEAQ (reference sequence). This CDR3 is built from 13 residues. The V and J ends lost 1 base and 5 bases respectively, with 8 bases between them. CDR3 nucleotide sequence: TGTGCCAGCAGCTTAGAAGGGGTATATGGCTACACCTTC. This translates into CASSLEGVYGYTF.